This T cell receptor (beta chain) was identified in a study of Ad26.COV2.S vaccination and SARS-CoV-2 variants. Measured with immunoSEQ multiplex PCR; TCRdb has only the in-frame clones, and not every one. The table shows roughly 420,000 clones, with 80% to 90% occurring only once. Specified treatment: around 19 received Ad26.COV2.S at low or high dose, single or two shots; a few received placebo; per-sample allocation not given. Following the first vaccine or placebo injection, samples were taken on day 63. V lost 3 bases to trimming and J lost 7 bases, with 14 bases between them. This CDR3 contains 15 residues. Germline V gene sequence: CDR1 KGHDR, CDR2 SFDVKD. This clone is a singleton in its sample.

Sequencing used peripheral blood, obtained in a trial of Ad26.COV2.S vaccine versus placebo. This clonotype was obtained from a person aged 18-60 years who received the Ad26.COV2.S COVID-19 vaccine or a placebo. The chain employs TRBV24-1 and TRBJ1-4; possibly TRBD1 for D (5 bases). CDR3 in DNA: TGTGCCACCAGTGATAGCAGGGCAGCGCTTGAAAAACTGTTTTTT. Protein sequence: CATSDSRAALEKLFF.